This T cell receptor (beta chain) stems from a study of T-cell memory formation after mild COVID-19. One entry per CDR3 protein, called by TCRdb with MiXCR from the 5' RACE reads. The sample contains 450,000 to 650,000 distinct CDR3 sequences, about 22% of which appear only once. V lost 5 bases and J lost 0, with 11 bases in between. The CDR3 spans 16 residues. Germline CDR1 and CDR2: SGHNT and YENEEA. Sequencing used PBMCs or a T cell subset sorted from them (not recorded which). This clonotype was obtained from an adult woman who had mild COVID-19 (a few samples of this study predate the infection). Cell type and time point are not known. The rearrangement joins TRBV11-3 to TRBJ2-6; D is perhaps TRBD1 (5 bases). The CDR3 DNA is TGTGCCAGCAGCCGGCTAGGGGACTCTGGGGCCAACGTCCTGACTTTC. This sequence encodes CASSRLGDSGANVLTF.